These 26 T cell receptor beta chains came from one sample sequenced in a study of tumor and adjacent non-tumor tissue in lung cancer. The template was RNA from unsorted bulk tissue. TCRbeta libraries were built with three rounds of nested PCR, modified from ARM-PCR. TCRdb itself ran the multiplex PCR reads through MiXCR, one entry per CDR3 protein. This table holds approximately 120,000 distinct CDR3 sequences, 75% found once. What was sequenced was lung tumor tissue. The origin of the receptors is a woman in her fifties or sixties with non-small cell lung cancer.

As regards this clonotype: An end of the junction differs from the germline gene, which may be a read error. The chain has TRBV20-1 and TRBJ1-5; D unresolved. Germline loops: CDR1 DFQATT, CDR2 SNEGSKA (reference sequence). The CDR3 contains 15 residues. CDR3 in amino acids: CTATPSSGSDQPKHF. DNA of the CDR3: TGCACTGCTACCCCGAGCTCGGGGTCAGACCAGCCCAAGCATTTT.

The J gene is TRBJ1-2, the V gene TRBV11-2; D remains unclear. The CDR3 runs to 13 residues. CDR1 SGHAT and CDR2 FQNNGV come from the germline V gene. Trimming removed 5 bases from V and 9 bases from J, with 16 bases in between. CDR3 amino acids: CASSAPRGGCYTF. As DNA, the CDR3 is TGTGCCAGCAGCGCCCCCAGAGGCGGTTGCTACACCTTC.

This clonotype has ten or more counts. The chain couples TRBV6-2 or TRBV6-3 to TRBJ2-1; 8 nucleotides align to TRBD2. The CDR3 length is 16 residues. CDR1 is MNHEY, CDR2 SVGEGT, per germline. The trim removed 4 bases at V and 0 bases at J, leaving 5 bases unmatched. The CDR3 here is CASSSGGANSYNEQFF. CDR3 in DNA: TGTGCCAGCAGTTCGGGAGGGGCTAACTCCTACAATGAGCAGTTCTTC.

Note on this clonotype: An end of the junction does not agree with germline; a read error may underlie this. The chain carries TRBV7-3 and TRBJ2-1; TRBD2 matches 11 bases. Germline CDR1 SGHTA, CDR2 FQGTGA. The CDR3 runs 17 residues. The DNA of the CDR3 is TGTGCCAGCAGCTCCCGCGGGGAACTAGCGGGGGTAAACGAGCAGCTCTTC. This gives the protein CASSSRGELAGVNEQLF.

The chain carries TRBV28 and TRBJ2-7, with D possibly matching TRBD1 (5 bases). V was shortened by 6 bases and J by 3 bases, with 12 bases between the two germline ends. The CDR3 loop spans 13 amino acids. Germline V gene lookup returns CDR1 MDHEN and CDR2 SYDVKM. The CDR3 reads CASRPQGLYEQYF. The CDR3 nucleotides read TGTGCCAGCAGGCCCCAGGGCCTCTACGAGCAGTACTTC.

In the case of this clonotype: A clone one base away is much larger, so this may be a read error. The chain links TRBV4-3 to TRBJ1-1; weak D call: TRBD1 (6 bases). CDR3 length: 15 residues. V shed 3 bases and J shed 3 bases, with 14 bases lying between them. Per the germline V gene, CDR1 is LGHNA and CDR2 is YSLEER. The CDR3 coding sequence is TGCGCCAGCAGCCACGGGACATGGCCCGACACTGAAGCTTTCTTT. It codes for CASSHGTWPDTEAFF.

With respect to this clonotype: Germline and junction disagree at one end, which may indicate a read error. J is TRBJ2-3 and V is TRBV20-1; D tentatively reads TRBD1 or TRBD2 (5 bases each). Germline V gives CDR1 DFQATT, CDR2 SNEGSKA (reference sequence). The CDR3 length is 13 residues. Here the CDR3 DNA reads TGCACTGCTAGGGACGCAGTTCTAGATACGCAGTATTTT. This sequence encodes CTARDAVLDTQYF.

With regard to this clonotype: The CDR3 ends on some other residue instead of the conserved phenylalanine or tryptophan, so this is likely a read error. The gene calls are TRBV11-3 and TRBJ1-3; D might be TRBD1 (5 bases). The CDR3 has 13 residues. Per germline, CDR1 SGHNT and CDR2 YENEEA. CDR3 loop: CATREDTGNIIYL. CDR3 in DNA: TGTGCCACCCGGGAGGACACTGGAAACATCATATATCTT.

As concerns this clonotype: One junction end disagrees with the germline gene, perhaps due to a read error. The chain recombines TRBV6-5 with TRBJ2-1, with D tentatively TRBD1 or TRBD2 (5 bases each). This CDR3 comprises 13 residues. CDR1 and CDR2 from the germline V gene are MNHEY and SVGAGI. CDR3 region: CVTTQDSYNGQFF. In DNA form, the CDR3 reads TGTGTCACCACACAGGACTCCTACAATGGGCAGTTCTTC.

This clonotype was observed a few times. A read error may be the cause here, since a much bigger clone is one base away. This chain uses TRBV4-2 with TRBJ2-1; possibly TRBD2 for D (6 bases). The germline gives CDR1 LGHNA, CDR2 YNFKEQ. The CDR3 extends over 14 amino acids. The germline V and J ends were trimmed by 7 bases and 13 bases, with 23 bases remaining between them. The CDR3 sequence: CASTKGVAGGDQFF. Here the CDR3 DNA reads TGTGCCAGCACTAAAGGGGTGGCCGGGGGTGACCAGTTCTTC.

As regards this clonotype: No conserved phenylalanine or tryptophan is present at the end of the CDR3, so a read error is the likely explanation. The chain combines TRBV11-1 with TRBJ1-5; D is ambiguous. The germline gives CDR1 SGHAT, CDR2 FQDESV (reference sequence). Trimming left V 3 bases short and J 9 bases short, with 12 bases between. This CDR3 contains 13 residues. CDR3 sequence (DNA): TGTGCCAGCAGCTTGGTGGGAGGTCTGCCCCAGCATCTT. Protein sequence: CASSLVGGLPQHL.

The V gene is TRBV6-4, the J gene TRBJ2-2; TRBD2 is a possible D gene (5 bases). Per germline, CDR1 MRHNA and CDR2 SNTAGT. The V end was cut by 0 bases, the J end by 0 bases, with 8 bases between. This CDR3 has 16 amino acids. CDR3 amino acids: CASSDSPDSNTGELFF. CDR3 DNA: TGTGCCAGCAGTGACTCCCCGGACTCGAACACCGGGGAGCTGTTTTTT.

On this clonotype itself: Likely a read error: the CDR3 ends without its conserved phenylalanine or tryptophan. This chain links TRBV11-2 with TRBJ2-3; D assignment may be TRBD1 or TRBD2 (5 bases each). Germline assignment: CDR1 SGHAT and CDR2 FQNNGV. The CDR3 is 15 amino acids. Trimming took 5 bases from V and 10 from J, leaving 22 bases between them. In DNA form, the CDR3 reads TGTGCCAGCAGCGTCACCGGGACGGCCACACATCCGCAGTATTTG. Translating gives CASSVTGTATHPQYL.

Note on this clonotype: A much larger clone differs by one base, so this may be a read error. The rearrangement joins TRBV10-1 to TRBJ2-1, with D maybe TRBD2 (6 bases). The germline CDR1 and CDR2 sequences are WNHNN and SYGVQD (reference sequence). This CDR3 contains 14 residues. The CDR3 region has the DNA TGCTCCAGCAGTGCAACGGGAGCGGCCAATGAGCAGTTCTTC. The encoded protein is CSSSATGAANEQFF.

Sample share makes this clonotype medium-sized. V gene TRBV5-6 combines with J gene TRBJ1-1; TRBD1 might be the D (6 bases). Deletions cut 4 bases from V and 0 bases from J, with 13 bases between. The CDR3 runs 15 residues. Germline assignment: CDR1 SGHDT and CDR2 YYEEEE. CDR3 region: CASSQGWGMNTEAFF. The CDR3 DNA reads TGTGCCAGCAGCCAGGGGTGGGGAATGAACACTGAAGCTTTCTTT.

For this clonotype: A read error is possible here, since a much larger clone lies one base away. The chain carries TRBV6-2 or TRBV6-3 and TRBJ1-2; TRBD1 is a possible D gene (5 bases). Per the germline V gene, CDR1 is MNHEY and CDR2 is SVGEGT. This CDR3 has 15 residues. Trimming removed 10 bases from V and 6 bases from J, with 24 bases in between. The CDR3 DNA reads TGTGCCACCTCCTTGGGGGGTGACGGTTCGAATGGCTACACCTTC. Translation: CATSLGGDGSNGYTF.

Remarks on this clonotype: A read error may explain this, as a much larger clone is one base away. The V gene is TRBV20-1, the J gene TRBJ2-7; 7 bases line up with TRBD1. The V and J ends lost 4 bases and 6 bases, in that order; junction bases with no gene match: 15. The CDR3 runs 15 residues. The germline CDR1 and CDR2 sequences are DFQATT and SNEGSKA (reference sequence). CDR3 bases: TGCAGTGCTACTCCCACGGGACAGATACTTCGCGAGCAGTACTTC. Protein product: CSATPTGQILREQYF.

A note on this clonotype: This may come from a read error, since a much larger clone is one base off. V gene TRBV6-5 combines with J gene TRBJ2-7; unclear D gene. Deletions cut 11 bases from V and 2 bases from J, with 19 bases between. The CDR3 covers 14 residues. CDR1 is MNHEY, CDR2 SVGAGI, per germline. For the CDR3, the DNA is TGTGCCGGCTTCAATACTTCAGATCCCTACGAGCAGTACTTC. Its protein product is CAGFNTSDPYEQYF.

This clonotype has only a few counts. The chain uses TRBV28 and TRBJ1-5, with D possibly matching TRBD1 (5 bases). The V gene's germline CDR1 is MDHEN and CDR2 SYDVKM. The CDR3 loop spans 13 amino acids. With 5 bases removed from V and 1 base from J, the gap between germline ends came to 6 bases. The CDR3 region is CASSGGSNQPQHF. CDR3 in DNA: TGTGCCAGCAGTGGGGGGAGCAATCAGCCCCAGCATTTT.

In the case of this clonotype: Possible read error: a much larger clone is one base away. The rearrangement joins TRBV4-3 to TRBJ1-5; D call uncertain. This CDR3 spans 13 amino acids. The V gene lost 3 bases and the J gene lost 6 bases, with 9 bases spanning the gap. Germline loops: CDR1 LGHNA, CDR2 YSLEER. Written as DNA, the CDR3 is TGCGCCAGCAGCCAGAGGATGAGTCAGCCCCAGCATTTT. The encoded protein is CASSQRMSQPQHF.

Of note for this clonotype: One junction end does not reproduce the germline sequence, and a read error may be involved. This chain links TRBV6-2 or TRBV6-3 with TRBJ1-1; 7 bases are a match to TRBD1. The CDR3 has 14 amino acids. Germline CDR1 is MNHEY and CDR2 is SVGEGT. The CDR3 loop is CANNRQGANTEALF. The CDR3 nucleotides are TGTGCCAACAACAGACAGGGCGCGAACACTGAAGCTCTCTTT.

The rearrangement uses TRBV12-3 or TRBV12-4 and TRBJ1-2; possible D gene TRBD1, 6 bases. CDR3 length: 13 residues. V dropped 6 bases and J dropped 11 bases, with 19 bases sitting between them. CDR3 sequence reads: CASSPAGGFGYTF. Here the CDR3 DNA reads TGTGCCAGCAGCCCTGCGGGGGGCTTTGGTTACACCTTC.

This clonotype occurred many times. Mismatch with germline at one junction end may stem from a read error. The gene calls are TRBV4-2 and TRBJ2-7; D is possibly TRBD1 (5 bases). Germline CDR1 LGHNA, CDR2 YNFKEQ. There are 16 residues in the CDR3. CDR3 nucleotide sequence: TGTGCCAGCAGCCAAGATTCATCCCAGGGCGGCTACGAGCAGTGCTTC. This translates into CASSQDSSQGGYEQCF.

This clonotype was picked up many times. The CDR3 here is CASSLVGGDTEAFF. The CDR3 DNA reads as TGTGCCAGCAGCTTAGTAGGAGGGGACACTGAAGCTTTCTTT. The chain employs TRBV13 and TRBJ1-1; perhaps TRBD1 as D (5 bases). The CDR3 has 14 residues. The germline V gene encodes CDR1 PRHDT and CDR2 FYEKMQ (reference sequence). With 1 base removed from V and 3 bases from J, the gap between germline ends came to 9 bases.

Details on this clonotype: The conserved phenylalanine or tryptophan is not found at the CDR3 terminus, so this likely reflects a read error. The V call is TRBV20-1, the J call TRBJ2-4; 7 positions match TRBD2. After removal of 8 bases from V and 3 bases from J, the junction contained 7 bases not matched to a gene. The germline gives CDR1 DFQATT, CDR2 SNEGSKA (reference sequence). CDR3 size: 13 residues. The CDR3 DNA is TGCAGTTGGACTAGTCCGGGCAAAAACATTCAGTACCTC. It encodes CSWTSPGKNIQYL.

This clonotype was picked up one time. Sequence at one end of the junction differs from germline and may be a read error. This chain uses TRBV6-5 with TRBJ2-5; D might be TRBD1 or TRBD2, each matching 5 bases. The CDR3 is 14 residues long. The germline V gene encodes CDR1 MNHEY and CDR2 SVGAGI. Here the CDR3 reads CVTSAQGEEETKYF. Written as DNA, the CDR3 is TGTGTCACCAGTGCCCAGGGAGAGGAAGAGACCAAGTACTTC.